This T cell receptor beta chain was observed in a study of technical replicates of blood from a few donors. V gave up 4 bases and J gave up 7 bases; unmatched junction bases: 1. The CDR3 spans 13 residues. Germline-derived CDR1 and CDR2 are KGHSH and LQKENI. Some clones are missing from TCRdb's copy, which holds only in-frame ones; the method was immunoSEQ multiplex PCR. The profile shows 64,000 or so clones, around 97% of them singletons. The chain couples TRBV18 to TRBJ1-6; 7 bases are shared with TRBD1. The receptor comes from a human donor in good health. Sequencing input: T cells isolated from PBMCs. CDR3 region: CASSQGQNSPLHF. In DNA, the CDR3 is TGTGCCAGCTCACAGGGACAGAATTCACCCCTCCACTTT. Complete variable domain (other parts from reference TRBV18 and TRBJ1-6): NAGVMQNPRHLVRRRGQEARLRCSPMKGHSHVYWYRQLPEEGLKFMVYLQKENIIDESGMPKERFSAEFPKEGPSILRIQQVVRGDSAAYFCASSQGQNSPLHFGNGTRLTVT.